The 14 T cell receptor beta chains listed next were all sequenced from one sample in a study of blood T cells in healthy people across ages. Primers used in a second PCR of roughly 7 to 12 cycles were a sample-barcoded 5' primer and a J-beta primer mix. TCRdb re-called the 5' RACE reads with MiXCR, one entry per CDR3 protein. The data show 1.5 million or so distinct CDR3 sequences, approximately 42% seen once. Sample: blood. The receptors were sampled from a woman aged 18-30 years in good health.

Worth noting for this clonotype: This could be a read error, since a much larger clone is one nucleotide away. This chain uses TRBV15 with TRBJ2-5; no reliable D call. The end of the DNA fits TRBJ2-1 better, so the J call may be wrong. The CDR3 has 14 residues. Germline lookup yields CDR1 LNHNV and CDR2 YYDKDF (reference sequence). In nucleotides, the CDR3 is TGTGCCACCAGCAGAGTAATAGGGCCAGAGACCCAGTTCTTC. Its protein product is CATSRVIGPETQFF.

The J gene is TRBJ1-6, the V gene TRBV14; D gene unclear. V was shortened by 1 base and J by 8 bases, with 9 bases between the two germline ends. Germline CDR1 and CDR2: SGHDN and FVKESK. The CDR3 length is 14 residues. The CDR3 nucleotides read TGTGCCAGCAGCCAAGTTTCCGGATATTCACCCCTCCACTTT. Translation: CASSQVSGYSPLHF.

This clonotype was observed a few times. This sequence joins TRBV20-1 and TRBJ2-2; 9 bases line up with TRBD1. This CDR3 has 14 residues. The V gene's germline CDR1 is DFQATT and CDR2 SNEGSKA (reference sequence). The junction had 2 bases not matched to a gene; V was cut back by 2 bases and J by 4 bases. For the CDR3, the DNA is TGCAGTGCTAGAACGACAGGGGGCACCGGGGAGCTGTTTTTT. This gives the protein CSARTTGGTGELFF.

The chain uses TRBV6-1 and TRBJ2-5, with 7 nucleotides matching TRBD2. The junction had 25 bases not matched to a gene; V was cut back by 7 bases and J by 5 bases. This CDR3 comprises 19 residues. From germline, CDR1 is MNHNS and CDR2 SASEGT. Here the CDR3 DNA reads TGTGCCAGCAATCGGGGCCTGGGAAGCGGGGCCTTATCAAGTGAGACCCAGTACTTC. Its translation is CASNRGLGSGALSSETQYF.

A remark on this clonotype: This may stem from a read error, because a much larger clone lies one nucleotide away. This sequence joins TRBV29-1 and TRBJ2-5, with D unclear. V was cut by 4 bases and J by 8 bases, with 20 bases left in between. This CDR3 contains 14 residues. Germline lookup yields CDR1 SQVTM and CDR2 ANQGSEA. CDR3 sequence reads: CSVVSLLRQATQYF. CDR3 sequence (DNA): TGCAGCGTTGTCAGTCTTCTGAGACAAGCTACCCAGTACTTC.

The chain recombines TRBV20-1 with TRBJ2-5; possibly TRBD2 for D (6 bases). The V end lost 4 bases, the J end lost 11 bases, and 23 bases lay between the germline ends. Germline values: CDR1 DFQATT, CDR2 SNEGSKA (reference sequence). The CDR3 length is 14 residues. CDR3 protein: CSAKRPGLTNEQYF. The CDR3 DNA is TGCAGTGCTAAACGGCCGGGACTCACTAATGAGCAGTACTTC.

This clonotype has more than one count but fewer than ten. The chain links TRBV3-1 to TRBJ2-1; 9 nucleotides align to TRBD2. Per germline, CDR1 LGHDT and CDR2 YNNKEL (reference sequence). The V and J ends lost 6 bases and 5 bases, in that order; junction bases with no gene match: 11. CDR3 length equals 16 residues. CDR3 region: CASSPKRGAGDNEQFF. CDR3 in DNA: TGTGCCAGCAGTCCCAAGCGGGGGGCGGGGGACAATGAGCAGTTCTTC.

This clonotype was counted ten times or more. The V call is TRBV5-8, the J call TRBJ2-7; TRBD1 is a possible D gene (5 bases). Per the germline V gene, CDR1 is SGHTS and CDR2 is YDEGEE. This CDR3 region has 13 residues. Trimming stripped 4 bases from V and 2 bases from J, with 10 bases between. The CDR3 loop reads CASSTTVAYEQYF. DNA for the CDR3: TGTGCCAGCAGCACGACAGTAGCCTACGAGCAGTACTTC.

J is TRBJ2-1 and V is TRBV9; D is perhaps TRBD2 (6 bases). V was clipped by 4 bases and J by 8 bases, with 22 bases between them. The CDR3 covers 16 residues. Germline CDR1 and CDR2: SGDLS and YYNGEE. CDR3 sequence (DNA): TGTGCCAGCAGCTCCCACCAGGGACTCAACGGCGATGAGCAGTTCTTC. Encoded protein: CASSSHQGLNGDEQFF. Complete variable domain (other parts from reference TRBV9 and TRBJ2-1): DSGVTQTPKHLITATGQRVTLRCSPRSGDLSVYWYQQSLDQGLQFLIQYYNGEERAKGNILERFSAQQFPDLHSELNLSSLELGDSALYFCASSSHQGLNGDEQFFGPGTRLTVL.

The CDR3 loop reads CASSHVQAGGDEQFF. The DNA for the CDR3 is TGCGCCAGCAGCCACGTACAGGCCGGGGGTGATGAGCAGTTCTTC. The chain carries TRBV4-1 and TRBJ2-1; tentative D call: TRBD2 (6 bases). The germline V gene has CDR1 MGHRA and CDR2 YSYEKL. The CDR3 extends over 15 amino acids. V was trimmed by 3 bases and J by 8 bases, leaving 17 bases between them.

This clonotype was counted between two and nine times. The rearrangement joins TRBV9 to TRBJ2-1; perhaps TRBD1 as D (5 bases). Germline V gene data show CDR1 as SGDLS and CDR2 as YYNGEE. Trimming removed 2 bases at V and 6 bases at J, with 9 bases between. This CDR3 is built from 13 residues. For the CDR3, the DNA is TGTGCCAGCAGCGTCACAGGTACCAATGAGCAGTTCTTC. Amino acids: CASSVTGTNEQFF.

Notes on this clonotype: The junction and the germline gene differ at one end; a read error may be behind it. The chain carries TRBV10-2 and TRBJ2-1; possibly TRBD1 for D (6 bases). CDR3 size: 14 residues. Germline V gene data show CDR1 as WSHSY and CDR2 as SAAADI. CDR3 region: CASSEPGHDNEQFF. The DNA of the CDR3 is TGCGCCAGTAGTGAGCCGGGACACGACAATGAGCAGTTCTTC.

This clonotype appeared a few times. The rearrangement joins TRBV6-2 or TRBV6-3 to TRBJ2-5; the match to TRBD1 covers 8 bases. The J segment lost 11 bases and the V segment lost 4 bases, leaving 15 bases of the junction unmatched. The germline V gene has CDR1 MNHEY and CDR2 SVGEGT. This CDR3 spans 15 amino acids. The CDR3 nucleotides read TGTGCCAGCAGTTTAGGACAGGGAGGCTACAATGAGCAGTACTTC. It specifies CASSLGQGGYNEQYF.

This clonotype was seen a few times. V usage is TRBV6-2 or TRBV6-3 and J usage is TRBJ2-1, with TRBD2 matching 13 bases. Trimming removed 6 bases from V and 12 bases from J; junction bases left unmatched: 8. The CDR3 loop spans 14 amino acids. Germline V gene data show CDR1 as MNHEY and CDR2 as SVGEGT. This CDR3 is CASRGLAGFYGQFF. CDR3 sequence (DNA): TGTGCCAGCAGGGGACTAGCGGGATTCTACGGGCAGTTCTTC.